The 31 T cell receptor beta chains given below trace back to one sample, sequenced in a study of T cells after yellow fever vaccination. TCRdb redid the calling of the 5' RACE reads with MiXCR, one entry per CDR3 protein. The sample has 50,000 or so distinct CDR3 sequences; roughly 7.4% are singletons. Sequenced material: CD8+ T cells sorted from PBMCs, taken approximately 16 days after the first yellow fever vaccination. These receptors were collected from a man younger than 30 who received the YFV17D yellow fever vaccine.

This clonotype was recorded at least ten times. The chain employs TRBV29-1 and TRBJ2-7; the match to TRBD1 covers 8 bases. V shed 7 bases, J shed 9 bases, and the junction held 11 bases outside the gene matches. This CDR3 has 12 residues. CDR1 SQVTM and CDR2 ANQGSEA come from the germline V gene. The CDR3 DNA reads TGCAGCGGGAGAGGGACAGGAGAAGTGCAGTACTTC. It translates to CSGRGTGEVQYF.

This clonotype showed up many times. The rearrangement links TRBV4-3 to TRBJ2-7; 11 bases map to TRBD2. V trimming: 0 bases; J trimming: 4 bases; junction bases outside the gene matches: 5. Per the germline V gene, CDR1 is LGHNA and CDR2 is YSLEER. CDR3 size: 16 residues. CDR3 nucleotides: TGCGCCAGCAGCCAAGATACTAGCGGGGGTTGGTACGAGCAGTACTTC. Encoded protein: CASSQDTSGGWYEQYF.

DNA for the CDR3: TGTGCCATCAGCCCTGAACAGACAGGGAAGGACCCAACTAATGAAAAACTGTTTTTT. This gives the protein CAISPEQTGKDPTNEKLFF. The chain carries TRBV10-3 and TRBJ1-4; TRBD1 agrees at 7 bases. Trimming removed 6 bases from V and 0 bases from J; junction bases left unmatched: 16. CDR3 length: 19 amino acids. Germline CDR1 and CDR2: ENHRY and SYGVKD.

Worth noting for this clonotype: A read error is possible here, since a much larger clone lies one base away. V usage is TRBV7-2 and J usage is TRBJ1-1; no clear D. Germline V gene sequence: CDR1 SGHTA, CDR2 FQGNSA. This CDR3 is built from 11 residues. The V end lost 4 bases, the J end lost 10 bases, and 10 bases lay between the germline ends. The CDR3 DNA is TGTGCCAGCAGCTCATGTGGAGGAGCTTTCTTT. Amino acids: CASSSCGGAFF.

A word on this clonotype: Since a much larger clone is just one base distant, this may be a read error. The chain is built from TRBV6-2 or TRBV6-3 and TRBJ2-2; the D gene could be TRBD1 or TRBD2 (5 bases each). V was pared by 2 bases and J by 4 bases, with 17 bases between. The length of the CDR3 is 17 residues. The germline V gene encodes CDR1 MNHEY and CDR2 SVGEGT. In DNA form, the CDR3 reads TGTGCCAGCAGTTACCCAGCGGTGGGGCCGGGCACCGGGGAGCTGTTTTTT. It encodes CASSYPAVGPGTGELFF.

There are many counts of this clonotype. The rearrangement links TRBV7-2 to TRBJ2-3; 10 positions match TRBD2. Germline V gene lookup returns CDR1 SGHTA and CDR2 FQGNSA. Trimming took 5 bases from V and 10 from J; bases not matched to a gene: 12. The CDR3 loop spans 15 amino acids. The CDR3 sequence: CASSRSGGGERAQYF. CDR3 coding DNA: TGTGCCAGCAGCCGCAGCGGGGGGGGAGAAAGGGCGCAGTATTTT.

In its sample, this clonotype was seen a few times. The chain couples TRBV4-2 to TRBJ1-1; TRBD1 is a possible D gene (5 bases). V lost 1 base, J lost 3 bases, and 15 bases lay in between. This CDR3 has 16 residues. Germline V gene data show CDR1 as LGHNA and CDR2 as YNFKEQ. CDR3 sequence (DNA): TGTGCCAGCAGCCAAGCTGGGGCGCTGGGGGACACTGAAGCTTTCTTT. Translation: CASSQAGALGDTEAFF.

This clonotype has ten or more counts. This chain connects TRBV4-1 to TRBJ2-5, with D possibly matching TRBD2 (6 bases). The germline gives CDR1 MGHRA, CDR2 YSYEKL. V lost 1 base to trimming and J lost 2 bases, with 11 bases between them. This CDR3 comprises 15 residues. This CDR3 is CASSQGDGGQETQYF. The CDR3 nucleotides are TGCGCCAGCAGCCAAGGGGACGGAGGGCAAGAGACCCAGTACTTC.

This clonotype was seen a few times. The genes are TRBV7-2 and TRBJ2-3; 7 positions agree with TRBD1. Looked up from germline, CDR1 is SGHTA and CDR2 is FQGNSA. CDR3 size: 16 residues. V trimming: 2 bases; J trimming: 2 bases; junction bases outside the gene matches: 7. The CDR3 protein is CASSLSQGPSTDTQYF. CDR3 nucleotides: TGTGCCAGCAGCTTATCACAGGGGCCCTCCACAGATACGCAGTATTTT.

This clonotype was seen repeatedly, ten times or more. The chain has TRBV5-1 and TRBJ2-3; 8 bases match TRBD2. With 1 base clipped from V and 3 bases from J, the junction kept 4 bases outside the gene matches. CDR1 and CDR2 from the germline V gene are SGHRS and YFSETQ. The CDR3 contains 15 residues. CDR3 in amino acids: CASSLSGGGTDTQYF. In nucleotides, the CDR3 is TGCGCCAGCAGCTTGTCCGGGGGGGGGACAGATACGCAGTATTTT.

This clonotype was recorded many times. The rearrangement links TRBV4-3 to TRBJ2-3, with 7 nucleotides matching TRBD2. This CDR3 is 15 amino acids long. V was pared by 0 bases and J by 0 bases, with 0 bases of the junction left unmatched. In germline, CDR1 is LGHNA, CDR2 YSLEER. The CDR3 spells CASSQEGGSTDTQYF. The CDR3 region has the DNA TGCGCCAGCAGCCAAGAGGGGGGGAGCACAGATACGCAGTATTTT.

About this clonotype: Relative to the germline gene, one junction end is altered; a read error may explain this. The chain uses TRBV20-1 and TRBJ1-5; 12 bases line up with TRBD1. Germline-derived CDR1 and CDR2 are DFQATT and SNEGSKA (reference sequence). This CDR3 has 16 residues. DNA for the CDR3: TGCTGTGCTAGAGCTTCGGGACAGGGGGCGGGCCAGCCCCAGCATTTT. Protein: CCARASGQGAGQPQHF.

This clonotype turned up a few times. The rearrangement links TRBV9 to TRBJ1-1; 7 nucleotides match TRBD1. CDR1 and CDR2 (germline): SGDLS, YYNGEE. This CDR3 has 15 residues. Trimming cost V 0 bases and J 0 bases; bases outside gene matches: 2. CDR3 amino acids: CASSVGQGLNTEAFF. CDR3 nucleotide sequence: TGTGCCAGCAGCGTAGGACAGGGACTGAACACTGAAGCTTTCTTT.

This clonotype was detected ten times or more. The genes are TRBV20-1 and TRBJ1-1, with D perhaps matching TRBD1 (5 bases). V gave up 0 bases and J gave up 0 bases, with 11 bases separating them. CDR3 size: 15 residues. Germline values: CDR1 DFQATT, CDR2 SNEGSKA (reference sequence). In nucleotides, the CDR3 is TGCAGTGCTAGAGATCTAGGGGCCTTGAACACTGAAGCTTTCTTT. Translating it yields CSARDLGALNTEAFF.

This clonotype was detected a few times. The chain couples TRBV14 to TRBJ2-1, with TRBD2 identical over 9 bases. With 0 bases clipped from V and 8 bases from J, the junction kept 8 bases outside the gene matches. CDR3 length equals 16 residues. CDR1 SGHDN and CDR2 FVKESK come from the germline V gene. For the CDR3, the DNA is TGTGCCAGCAGCCAAGATGGGCTAGCGGGGAGGGATGAGCAGTTCTTC. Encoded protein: CASSQDGLAGRDEQFF.

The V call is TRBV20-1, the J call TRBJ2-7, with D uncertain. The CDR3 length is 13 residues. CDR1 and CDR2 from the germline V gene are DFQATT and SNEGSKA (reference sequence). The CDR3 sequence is CCCSQAAAYEQYF. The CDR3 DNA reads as TGCTGTTGTAGCCAGGCCGCGGCCTACGAGCAGTACTTC.

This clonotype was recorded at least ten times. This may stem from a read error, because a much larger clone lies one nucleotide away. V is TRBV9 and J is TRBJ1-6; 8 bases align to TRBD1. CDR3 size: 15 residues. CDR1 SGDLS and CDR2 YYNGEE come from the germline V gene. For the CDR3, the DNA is TGTGCCAGCAGCCCCCGGGACAGGATTAATTCACCCTTCCACTTT. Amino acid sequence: CASSPRDRINSPFHF.

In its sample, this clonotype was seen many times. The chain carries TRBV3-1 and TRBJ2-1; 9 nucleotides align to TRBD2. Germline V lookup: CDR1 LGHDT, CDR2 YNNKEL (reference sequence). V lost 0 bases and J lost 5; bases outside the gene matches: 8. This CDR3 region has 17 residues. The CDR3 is CASSQEGPSGANNEQFF. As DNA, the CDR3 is TGTGCCAGCAGCCAAGAAGGCCCTAGCGGGGCAAACAATGAGCAGTTCTTC.

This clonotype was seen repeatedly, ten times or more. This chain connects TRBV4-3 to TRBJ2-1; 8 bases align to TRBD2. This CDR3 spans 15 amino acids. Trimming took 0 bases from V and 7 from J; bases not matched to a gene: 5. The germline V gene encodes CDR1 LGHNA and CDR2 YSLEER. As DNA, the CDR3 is TGCGCCAGCAGCCAAGATCCAGCGGGGGCAAATGAGCAGTTCTTC. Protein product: CASSQDPAGANEQFF.

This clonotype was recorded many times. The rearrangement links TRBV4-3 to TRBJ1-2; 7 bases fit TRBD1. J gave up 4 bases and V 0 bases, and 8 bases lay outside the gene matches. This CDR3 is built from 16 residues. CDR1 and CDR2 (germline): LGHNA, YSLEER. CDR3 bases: TGCGCCAGCAGCCAAGATGGGAAGGGGGCGGTCTATGGCTACACCTTC. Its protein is CASSQDGKGAVYGYTF.

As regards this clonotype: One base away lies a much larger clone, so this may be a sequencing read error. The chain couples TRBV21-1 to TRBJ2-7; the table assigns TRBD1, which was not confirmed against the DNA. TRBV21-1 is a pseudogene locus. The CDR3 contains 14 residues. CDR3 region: CTSSTRGVPGEQYF. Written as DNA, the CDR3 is TGTACCAGCAGCACCCGGGGGGTCCCAGGGGAGCAGTACTTC.

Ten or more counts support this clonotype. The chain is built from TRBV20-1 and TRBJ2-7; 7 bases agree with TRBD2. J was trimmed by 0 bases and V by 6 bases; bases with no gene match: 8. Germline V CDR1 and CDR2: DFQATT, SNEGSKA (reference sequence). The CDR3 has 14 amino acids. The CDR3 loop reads CSAAGTTYSYEQYF. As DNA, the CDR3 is TGCAGTGCGGCCGGGACTACCTACTCCTACGAGCAGTACTTC.

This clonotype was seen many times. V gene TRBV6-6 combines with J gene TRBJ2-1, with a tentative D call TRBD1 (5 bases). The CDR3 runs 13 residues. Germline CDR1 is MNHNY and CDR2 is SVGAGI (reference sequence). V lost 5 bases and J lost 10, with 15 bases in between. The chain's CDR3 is CASSPTGAREQFF. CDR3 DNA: TGTGCCAGCAGTCCGACTGGGGCGCGAGAGCAGTTCTTC.

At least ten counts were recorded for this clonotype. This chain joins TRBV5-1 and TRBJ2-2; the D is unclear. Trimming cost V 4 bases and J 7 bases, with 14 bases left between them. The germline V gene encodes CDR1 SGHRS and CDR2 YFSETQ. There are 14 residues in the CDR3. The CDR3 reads CASSPVELRGELFF. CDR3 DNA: TGCGCCAGCAGCCCCGTGGAACTCCGCGGGGAGCTGTTTTTT.

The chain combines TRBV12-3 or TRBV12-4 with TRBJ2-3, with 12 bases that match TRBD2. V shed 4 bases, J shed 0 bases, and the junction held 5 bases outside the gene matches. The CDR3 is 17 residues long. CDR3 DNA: TGTGCCAGCAGTTCCCAACTAGCGGGGGGAAGCACAGATACGCAGTATTTT. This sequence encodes CASSSQLAGGSTDTQYF.

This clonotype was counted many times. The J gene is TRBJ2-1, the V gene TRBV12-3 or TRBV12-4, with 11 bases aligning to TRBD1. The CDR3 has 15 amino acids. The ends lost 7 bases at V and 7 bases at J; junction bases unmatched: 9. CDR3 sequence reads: CASNVPGQGGNEQFF. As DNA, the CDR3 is TGTGCCAGCAACGTACCGGGACAGGGGGGGAATGAGCAGTTCTTC.

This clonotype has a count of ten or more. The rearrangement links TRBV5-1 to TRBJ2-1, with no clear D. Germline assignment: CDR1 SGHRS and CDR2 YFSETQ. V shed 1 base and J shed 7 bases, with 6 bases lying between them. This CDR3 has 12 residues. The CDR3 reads CASSLWGNEQFF. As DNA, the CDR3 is TGCGCCAGCAGCTTGTGGGGTAATGAGCAGTTCTTC. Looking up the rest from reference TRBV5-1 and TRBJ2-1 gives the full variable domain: KAGVTQTPRYLIKTRGQQVTLSCSPISGHRSVSWYQQTPGQGLQFLFEYFSETQRNKGNFPGRFSGRQFSNSRSEMNVSTLELGDSALYLCASSLWGNEQFFGPGTRLTVL.

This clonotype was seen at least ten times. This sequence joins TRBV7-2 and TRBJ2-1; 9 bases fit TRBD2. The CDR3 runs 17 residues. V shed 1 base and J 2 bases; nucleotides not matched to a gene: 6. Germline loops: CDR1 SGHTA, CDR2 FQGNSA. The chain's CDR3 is CASSLGLAGNPYNEQFF. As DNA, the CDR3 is TGTGCCAGCAGCTTAGGGCTAGCGGGGAACCCCTACAATGAGCAGTTCTTC.

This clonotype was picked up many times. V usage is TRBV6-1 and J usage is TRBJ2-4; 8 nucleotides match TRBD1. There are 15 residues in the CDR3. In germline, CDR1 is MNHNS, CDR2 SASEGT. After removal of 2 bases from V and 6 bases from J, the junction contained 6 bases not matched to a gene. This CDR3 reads CASSEKRTGLNIQYF. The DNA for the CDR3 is TGTGCCAGCAGTGAAAAAAGGACAGGGTTAAACATTCAGTACTTC.

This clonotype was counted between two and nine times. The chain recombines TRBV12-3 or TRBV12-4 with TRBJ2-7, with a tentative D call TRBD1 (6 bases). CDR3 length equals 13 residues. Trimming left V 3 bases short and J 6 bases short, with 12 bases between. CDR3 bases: TGTGCCAGCAGTTTTCAGGGGAACGGCGAGCAGTACTTC. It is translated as CASSFQGNGEQYF.

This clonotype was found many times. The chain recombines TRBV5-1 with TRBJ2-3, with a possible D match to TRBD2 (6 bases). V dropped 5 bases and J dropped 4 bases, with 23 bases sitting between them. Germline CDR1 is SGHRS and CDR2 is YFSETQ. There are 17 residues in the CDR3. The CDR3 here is CASSTGEQRIPPDTQYF. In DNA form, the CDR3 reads TGCGCCAGCAGTACGGGGGAACAGCGCATCCCACCAGATACGCAGTATTTT.